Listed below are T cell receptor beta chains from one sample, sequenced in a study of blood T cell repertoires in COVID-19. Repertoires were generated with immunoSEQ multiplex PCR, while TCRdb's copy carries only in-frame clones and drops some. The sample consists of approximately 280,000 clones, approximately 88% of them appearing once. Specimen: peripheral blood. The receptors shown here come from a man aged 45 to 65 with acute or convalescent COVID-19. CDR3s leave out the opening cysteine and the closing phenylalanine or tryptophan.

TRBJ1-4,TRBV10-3,AISEKGGGTNEKLF
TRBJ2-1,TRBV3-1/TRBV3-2,ASSPGILGYNEQF
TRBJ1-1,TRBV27,ASSLSGRVNTEAF
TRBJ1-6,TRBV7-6,ASSFGTDNSPLH
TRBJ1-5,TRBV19,ASGTRYQPQH
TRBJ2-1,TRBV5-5,ASSFEEGRLSF
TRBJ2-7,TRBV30,AWATGAYEQY
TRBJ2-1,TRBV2,ASNPDGDEQF
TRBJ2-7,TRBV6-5,ASSLRQQYEQY
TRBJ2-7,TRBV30,AWDRSRNYEQY
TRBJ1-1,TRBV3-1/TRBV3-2,ASSPDRGRRAF
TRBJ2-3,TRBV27,ASTLSIPLGGDTQY
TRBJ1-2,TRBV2,ASRAQQVNYGYT
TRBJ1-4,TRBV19,ASSPWTGSYNEKLF
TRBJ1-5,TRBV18,ASSLFFDQPQH
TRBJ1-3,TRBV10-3,AISERLGQGGNTIY
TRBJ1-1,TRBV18,ASSLRQGRESTEAF
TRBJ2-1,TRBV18,ASSPVTGGYNEQF
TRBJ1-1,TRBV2,ASRGGQGVTEAF
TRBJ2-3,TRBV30,AWSGTGSDTQY
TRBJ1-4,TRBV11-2,ASSRMTGRNEKLF
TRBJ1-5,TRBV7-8,ASSLVGQGGQPQH
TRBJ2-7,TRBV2,ASRLAGGLKTYEQY
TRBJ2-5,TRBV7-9,ASSSQGIKTQY
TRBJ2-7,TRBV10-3,ATRVEGPGEQY
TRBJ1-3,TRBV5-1,ASSTGQGTGNTIY
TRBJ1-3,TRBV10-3,AIMELSGNTIY
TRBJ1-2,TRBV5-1,ASRAGTGQGYGYT
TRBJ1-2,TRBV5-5,ASSLGTGHYGYT
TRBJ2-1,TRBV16,ASSQGISGFYNEQF
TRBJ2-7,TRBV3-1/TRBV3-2,ASMGRGRTYEQY
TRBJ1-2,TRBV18,ASSPGQFKGYT
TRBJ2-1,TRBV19,ASSIGTDNEQF
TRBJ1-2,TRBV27,ASSLGGGYGYT
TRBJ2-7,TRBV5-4,ASSPRGGGGPSYEQY
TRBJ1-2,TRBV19,ASSGTANYGYT
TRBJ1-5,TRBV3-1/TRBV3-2,ASSPRGPGNQPQH
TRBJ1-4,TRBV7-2,ASSTGGDEKLF
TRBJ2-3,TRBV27,ASSHRGLEDTQY
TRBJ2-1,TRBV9,ASSVAARTRSEQF
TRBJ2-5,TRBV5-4,ASSRDYQETQY
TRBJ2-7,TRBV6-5,ASRTSGQVLSEQY
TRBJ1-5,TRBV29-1,SASEGNQPQH
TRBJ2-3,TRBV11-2,ASSPHSGGAKTDTQY
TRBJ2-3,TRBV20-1,SASRASGGATDTQY
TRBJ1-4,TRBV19,ASRETGTNEKLF
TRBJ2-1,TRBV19,ASRGTGSNEQF
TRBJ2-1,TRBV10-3,AISGSRGEQF
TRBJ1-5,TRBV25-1,ASSESGGGVQH
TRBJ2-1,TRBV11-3,ASSPNSGGKGGEQF
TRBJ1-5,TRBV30,AWSGGNSNQPQH
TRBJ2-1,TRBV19,ASSIARLGEQF
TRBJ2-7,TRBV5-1,ASSLGGRSYEQY
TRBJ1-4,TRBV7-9,ASSPWTGGTNEKLF
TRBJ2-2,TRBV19,ASQTGRTGELF
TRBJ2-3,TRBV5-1,ASSLSIAGPTDTQY
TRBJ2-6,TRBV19,ASSGGDGVSGANVLT
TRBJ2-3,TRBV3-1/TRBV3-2,ASSPSGGAVDTQY
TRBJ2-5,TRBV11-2,ASSFGQQETQY